This T cell receptor beta chain was captured by sequencing in a study of cytomegalovirus exposure and HLA in healthy donors. Study conclusions and caveats: The classifier reportedly diagnosed cytomegalovirus status with high specificity and sensitivity. Cytomegalovirus association was listed for about 150 TCR beta chains. TCR beta V segments were, for the most part, productive about 90% or about 30% of the time in an earlier analysis. A few V segments could not be told apart, such as TRBV6-2 and TRBV6-3, and were left out.

This CDR3 contains 18 residues. After removal of 0 bases from V and 8 bases from J, the junction contained 12 bases not matched to a gene. The germline V gene has CDR1 LGHNT and CDR2 FRNRAP. Primers for the PCR totalled 60 Vbeta and 13 Jbeta. TCRdb keeps only in-frame clones here, not all; method: immunoSEQ multiplex PCR. The data contain around 150,000 clones, 75% to 90% of them singletons. As concerns this clone: Antigen specificity is unknown.

Sample: PBMCs. The receptor was derived from a human donor in good health. The chain uses TRBV12-5 and TRBJ2-1; 11 bases map to TRBD2. CDR3 sequence reads: CASGLVLTSGGNGDEQFF. The CDR3 bases are TGTGCTAGTGGTTTGGTACTTACTAGCGGGGGCAACGGGGATGAGCAGTTCTTC.